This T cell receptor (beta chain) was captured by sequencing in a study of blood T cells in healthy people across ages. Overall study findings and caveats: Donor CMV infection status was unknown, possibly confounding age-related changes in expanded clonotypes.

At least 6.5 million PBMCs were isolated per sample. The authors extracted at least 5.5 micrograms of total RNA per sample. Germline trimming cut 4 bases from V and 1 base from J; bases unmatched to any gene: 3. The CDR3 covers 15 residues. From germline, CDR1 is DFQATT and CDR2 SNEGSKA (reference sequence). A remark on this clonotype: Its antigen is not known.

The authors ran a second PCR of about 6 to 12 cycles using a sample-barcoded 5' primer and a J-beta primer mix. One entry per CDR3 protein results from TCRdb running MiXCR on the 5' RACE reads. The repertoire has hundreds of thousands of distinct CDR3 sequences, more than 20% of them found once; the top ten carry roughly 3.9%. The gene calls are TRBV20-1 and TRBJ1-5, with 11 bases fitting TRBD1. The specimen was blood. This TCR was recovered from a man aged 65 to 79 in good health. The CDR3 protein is CSATRTGGSNQPQHF. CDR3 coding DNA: TGCAGTGCTACCCGGACAGGGGGCAGCAATCAGCCCCAGCATTTT.